Each of the 5 T cell receptor beta chains below was sequenced from the same sample in a study of CD8 T cells in ankylosing spondylitis. MiXCR, applied by TCRdb to the 5' RACE reads, yields one record per CDR3 protein. The sample holds some 52,000 distinct CDR3 sequences, 7.4% seen once. Input material: blood, either unsorted or a sorted T cell fraction (not recorded which). These receptors were taken from a female donor with ankylosing spondylitis or in good health (not recorded which).

The chain carries TRBV29-1 and TRBJ2-3, with TRBD1 matching over 7 bases. V lost 6 bases to trimming and J lost 1 base; unmatched junction nucleotides: 7. The germline gives CDR1 SQVTM, CDR2 ANQGSEA. CDR3 length: 14 residues. CDR3 nucleotides: TGCAGCGTCGGGACAGCCTTTGGCACAGATACGCAGTATTTT. Translating it yields CSVGTAFGTDTQYF.

This clonotype was seen many times. The chain combines TRBV21-1 with TRBJ2-3; the listed D gene, TRBD1, was not tested against the DNA. TRBV21-1 has pseudogene status. This CDR3 spans 14 amino acids. This CDR3 reads CASSGGTWAVPQYF. The CDR3 DNA is TGTGCCAGCAGCGGAGGGACATGGGCCGTGCCGCAGTATTTT.

V usage is TRBV5-1 and J usage is TRBJ2-3; D perhaps matches TRBD2 (5 bases). CDR3 length equals 15 residues. V gave up 5 bases and J gave up 5 bases, with 18 bases separating them. Looked up from germline, CDR1 is SGHRS and CDR2 is YFSETQ. CDR3 region: CASSASTNERDTQYF. Here the CDR3 DNA reads TGCGCCAGCAGTGCATCGACTAACGAAAGAGATACGCAGTATTTT. Drawing the rest from reference TRBV5-1 and TRBJ2-3, the complete variable domain is KAGVTQTPRYLIKTRGQQVTLSCSPISGHRSVSWYQQTPGQGLQFLFEYFSETQRNKGNFPGRFSGRQFSNSRSEMNVSTLELGDSALYLCASSASTNERDTQYFGPGTRLTVL.

This clonotype has just a few counts. The chain recombines TRBV12-3 or TRBV12-4 with TRBJ2-7; a weak D match, TRBD1 (5 bases). The CDR3 length is 13 residues. Trimming stripped 1 base from V and 5 bases from J, with 9 bases between. The CDR3 sequence: CASSLGGQDEQYF. CDR3 DNA: TGTGCCAGCAGTTTAGGGGGCCAGGACGAGCAGTACTTC.

The sample holds many counts of this clonotype. This rearrangement joins TRBV24-1 to TRBJ1-1, with 7 bases aligning to TRBD1. Per germline, CDR1 KGHDR and CDR2 SFDVKD. CDR3 size: 16 residues. Unmatched junction bases numbered 11, after V lost 8 bases and J lost 0 bases. Here the CDR3 DNA reads TGTGCCACCACGTCCCGAGGGGGCTCGATGAACACTGAAGCTTTCTTT. Protein sequence: CATTSRGGSMNTEAFF.